This T cell receptor (beta chain) was sequenced during a study of cytomegalovirus exposure and HLA in healthy donors. A single count supports this clone. Its antigen remains unidentified. This CDR3 is built from 14 residues. The ends were cut back, 0 bases at V and 10 bases at J, with 14 bases in the middle. Germline CDR1 reads SGDLS; CDR2 reads YYNGEE. General study results and limits: Later analysis suggested links between common viral pathogens and several top significant clusters. Only CMV serostatus was available as immune exposure information.

The donors, nominally healthy at sampling, likely had unrecorded immune exposures. It was with 60 Vbeta and 13 Jbeta primers that the PCR ran. Generated by immunoSEQ multiplex PCR, the TCRdb table keeps only in-frame clones and is missing some. Among 40,000 or so clones listed, 85% to 95% were seen once. The specimen was PBMCs. This rearrangement joins TRBV9 to TRBJ2-1; perhaps TRBD1 as D (6 bases). This TCR derives from a woman aged 18-29 years in good health and CMV-seronegative. This chain's CDR3 is CASSVATADREQFF. For the CDR3, the DNA is TGTGCCAGCAGCGTAGCGACCGCAGACAGGGAGCAGTTCTTC.